The 8 T cell receptor beta chains reported below all come from one sample, sequenced in a study of vaccination and CD4 T cells after COVID-19. The Oncomine TCR Beta short-read assay generated sequence data from the DNA of cultured CD4+ T cells. TCRdb reprocessed the PCR reads with MiXCR, giving one entry per CDR3 protein. The data show 9,000 to 13,000 distinct CDR3 sequences, about 41% seen once. Treatment described: approximately 9-day PBMC culture with coronavirus spike peptide pools or control peptides (ViraFEST assay). No antigen has been assigned to these receptors. Sequences were derived from CD4+ T cells from blood, cultured in vitro, sampled after SARS-CoV-2 vaccination. Receptor source: a human donor who had recovered from COVID-19.

The CDR3, as DNA: TGCAGCGTCCGGCCACGGACTGACACCGGGGAGCTGTTTTTT. Translating gives CSVRPRTDTGELFF. V gene TRBV29-1 combines with J gene TRBJ2-2; D possibly corresponds to TRBD2 (5 bases). CDR1 is SQVTM, CDR2 ANQGSEA, per germline. V lost 6 bases and J lost 3, with 14 bases in between. This CDR3 has 14 residues.

Points on this clonotype: Here the CDR3 omits its conserved ending phenylalanine or tryptophan, so a read error is the likely source. The chain joins TRBV10-3 to TRBJ1-1, with D possibly being TRBD1 (5 bases). V lost 2 bases and J lost 5, with 12 bases in between. CDR3 length: 14 amino acids. Germline CDR1 reads ENHRY; CDR2 reads SYGVKD. CDR3 loop: CAISEQGRRTEAFL. The CDR3 DNA reads TGTGCCATCAGTGAGCAGGGCCGGAGAACTGAAGCTTTCCTT.

This clonotype has just a few counts. J is TRBJ2-5 and V is TRBV21-1; the tabulated D call, TRBD1, remains unverified against the DNA. TRBV21-1 is assigned pseudogene status. CDR3 size: 20 residues. Written as DNA, the CDR3 is TGTGCCAGCATTCACCCCCCCCGGCCCCCCCGGGACAGGCTCGTGGAGACCCAGTACTTC. Translating it yields CASIHPPRPPRDRLVETQYF.

J is TRBJ2-1 and V is TRBV5-1; TRBD2 matches 8 bases. CDR1 SGHRS and CDR2 YFSETQ come from the germline V gene. The CDR3 contains 20 residues. The J segment lost 3 bases and the V segment lost 1 base, leaving 18 bases of the junction unmatched. CDR3 nucleotides: TGCGCCAGCAGCTTGAGTTCTAGCGGGCCATACTCCGCGGTCTACAATGAGCAGTTCTTC. Its translation: CASSLSSSGPYSAVYNEQFF.

This chain connects TRBV20-1 to TRBJ1-1; TRBD1 is a possible D gene (6 bases). V was shortened by 1 base and J by 5 bases, with 17 bases between the two germline ends. Germline CDR1 reads DFQATT; CDR2 reads SNEGSKA (reference sequence). The CDR3 length is 15 residues. For the CDR3, the DNA is TGCAGTGCTAGAGTCGGCACAGGGAGAGGGACTGAAGCTTTCTTT. Protein: CSARVGTGRGTEAFF.

This clonotype was seen a handful of times. The gene calls are TRBV7-7 and TRBJ2-2; no reliable D call. The CDR3 consists of 14 residues. V lost 3 bases, J lost 1 base, and 6 bases lay in between. Germline CDR1 SSHAT, CDR2 FNYEAQ (reference sequence). Here the CDR3 DNA reads TGTGCCAGCAGCTTGCCCGAGAACACCGGGGAGCTGTTTTTT. Its translation is CASSLPENTGELFF.

The rearrangement uses TRBV7-6 and TRBJ1-3; D is unresolved. Germline V lookup: CDR1 SGHVS, CDR2 FNYEAQ. The CDR3 is made up of 16 amino acids. V lost 0 bases and J lost 0, with 9 bases in between. The CDR3 region has the DNA TGTGCCAGCAGCTTAGCGTCAGGCCTCTCTGGAAACACCATATATTTT. It is translated as CASSLASGLSGNTIYF.

This clonotype was seen only a few times. This rearrangement joins TRBV20-1 to TRBJ2-3; TRBD1 might be the D (6 bases). The CDR3 loop spans 17 amino acids. V shed 8 bases and J shed 6 bases, with 30 bases lying between them. CDR1 and CDR2 from the germline V gene are DFQATT and SNEGSKA (reference sequence). This chain's CDR3 is CSTPRPSGDVYRDTQYF. CDR3 nucleotides: TGCAGTACCCCTCGACCGTCAGGGGATGTTTATAGGGATACGCAGTATTTT.